The 6 T cell receptor beta chains below all came from one sample that was sequenced in a study of cytomegalovirus exposure and HLA in healthy donors. In the PCR, 60 Vbeta and 13 Jbeta primers were used. Profiled with immunoSEQ multiplex PCR; TCRdb holds only in-frame clones, not every one. Of 200,000 to 250,000 clones listed, 70% to 80% are singletons. Sequenced: PBMCs. These receptors originate from a male donor in good health and CMV-seronegative.

This clone was picked up a small number of times. The chain carries TRBV6-5 and TRBJ2-7, with 7 bases identical to TRBD1. Germline CDR1 and CDR2: MNHEY and SVGAGI. This CDR3 is built from 12 residues. Trimming at V came to 6 bases and at J to 6 bases, leaving 5 bases not matched to a gene. The chain's CDR3 is CASSLDRAEQYF. DNA of the CDR3: TGTGCCAGCAGCCTTGACAGGGCCGAGCAGTACTTC.

J is TRBJ1-2 and V is TRBV4-1, with 9 bases that match TRBD1. The J segment lost 8 bases and the V segment lost 6 bases, leaving 10 bases of the junction unmatched. Germline values: CDR1 MGHRA, CDR2 YSYEKL. The CDR3 is made up of 14 amino acids. This chain's CDR3 is CASSHVGQGSGYTF. The CDR3 bases are TGCGCCAGCAGTCACGTGGGACAGGGATCCGGCTACACCTTC.

This chain joins TRBV29-1 and TRBJ2-7; D is possibly TRBD1 (7 bases). Looked up from germline, CDR1 is SQVTM and CDR2 is ANQGSEA. This CDR3 spans 14 amino acids. Trimming took 6 bases from V and 0 from J, leaving 15 bases between them. The CDR3 region is CSVPRRDSSYEQYF. CDR3 sequence (DNA): TGCAGCGTCCCCCGGCGGGACAGCTCCTACGAGCAGTACTTC.

J is TRBJ2-2 and V is TRBV7-2; D might be TRBD2 (5 bases). Germline V gene lookup returns CDR1 SGHTA and CDR2 FQGNSA. CDR3 length: 13 residues. V lost 5 bases and J lost 6, with 10 bases in between. CDR3 sequence reads: CASSLTSPGELFF. For the CDR3, the DNA is TGTGCCAGCAGCCTCACTAGTCCCGGGGAGCTGTTTTTT.

The chain combines TRBV6-5 with TRBJ1-3; 8 bases agree with TRBD1. Germline loops: CDR1 MNHEY, CDR2 SVGAGI. Trimming removed 6 bases from V and 1 base from J; junction bases left unmatched: 5. This CDR3 is 15 amino acids long. The CDR3 DNA is TGTGCCAGCAGCGCCCAGGGGGCGTCTGGAAACACCATATATTTT. Its protein product is CASSAQGASGNTIYF.

This chain uses TRBV4-2 with TRBJ2-3, with 10 positions matching TRBD2. In germline, CDR1 is LGHNA, CDR2 YNFKEQ. With 0 bases clipped from V and 6 bases from J, the junction kept 9 bases outside the gene matches. The CDR3 is made up of 17 amino acids. The CDR3 DNA sequence: TGTGCCAGCAGCCAAGATGGCCCTAGCGGGAGATTTGATACGCAGTATTTT. It codes for CASSQDGPSGRFDTQYF.